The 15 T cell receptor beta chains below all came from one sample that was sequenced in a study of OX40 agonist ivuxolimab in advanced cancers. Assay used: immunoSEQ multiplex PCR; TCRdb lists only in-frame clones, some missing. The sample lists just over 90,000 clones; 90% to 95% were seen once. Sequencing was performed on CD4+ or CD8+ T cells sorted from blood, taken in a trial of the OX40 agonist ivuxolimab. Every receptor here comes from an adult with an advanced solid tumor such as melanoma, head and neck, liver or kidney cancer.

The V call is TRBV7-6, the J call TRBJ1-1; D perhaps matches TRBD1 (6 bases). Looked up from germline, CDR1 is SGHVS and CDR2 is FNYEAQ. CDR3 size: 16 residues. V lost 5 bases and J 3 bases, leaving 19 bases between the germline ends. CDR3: CASSAPQGRIDTEAFF. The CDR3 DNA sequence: TGTGCCAGCAGCGCGCCACAGGGTAGGATTGACACTGAAGCTTTCTTT.

The CDR3 reads CASSPPEGRNEQFF. CDR3 sequence (DNA): TGTGCCAGCTCACCACCCGAGGGACGGAATGAGCAGTTCTTC. The chain is built from TRBV18 and TRBJ2-1, with D perhaps given as TRBD1 or TRBD2 (5 bases each). The CDR3 sequence is 14 residues long. V was pared by 0 bases and J by 7 bases, with 10 bases between. Germline V gives CDR1 KGHSH, CDR2 LQKENI.

CDR3 sequence reads: CASSVGPGPYEQYF. CDR3 bases: TGTGCCAGCAGCGTAGGTCCAGGGCCCTACGAGCAGTACTTC. This rearrangement joins TRBV9 to TRBJ2-7, with D possibly being TRBD1 (5 bases). CDR3 length: 14 residues. V was pared by 0 bases and J by 2 bases, with 9 bases between. CDR1 SGDLS and CDR2 YYNGEE come from the germline V gene.

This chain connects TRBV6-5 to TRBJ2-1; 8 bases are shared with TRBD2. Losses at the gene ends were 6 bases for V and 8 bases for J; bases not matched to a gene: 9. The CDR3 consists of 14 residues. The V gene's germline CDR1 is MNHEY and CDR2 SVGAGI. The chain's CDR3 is CASSLRLANHEQFF. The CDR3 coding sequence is TGTGCCAGCAGCCTACGACTAGCGAACCATGAGCAGTTCTTC.

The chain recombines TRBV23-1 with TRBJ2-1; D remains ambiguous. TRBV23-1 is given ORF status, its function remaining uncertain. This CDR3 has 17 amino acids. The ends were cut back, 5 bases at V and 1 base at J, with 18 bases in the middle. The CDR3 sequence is CASSGVRKSRSYNEQFF. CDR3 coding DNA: TGCGCCAGCAGTGGGGTGAGAAAATCGAGGTCCTACAATGAGCAGTTCTTC.

CDR3 in amino acids: CASSLRQTYEQYF. CDR3 nucleotides: TGTGCCAGCAGTCTCCGACAGACCTACGAGCAGTACTTC. The J gene is TRBJ2-7, the V gene TRBV27, with D tentatively TRBD1 (5 bases). Trimming took 5 bases from V and 2 from J, leaving 10 bases between them. This CDR3 has 13 amino acids. CDR1 and CDR2 (germline): MNHEY, SMNVEV (reference sequence).

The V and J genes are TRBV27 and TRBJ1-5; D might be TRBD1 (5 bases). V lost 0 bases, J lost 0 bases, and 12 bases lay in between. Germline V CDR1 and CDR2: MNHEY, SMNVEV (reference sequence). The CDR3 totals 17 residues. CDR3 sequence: CASSLSHQGYSNQPQHF. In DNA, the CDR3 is TGTGCCAGCAGTTTATCGCATCAGGGATATAGCAATCAGCCCCAGCATTTT.

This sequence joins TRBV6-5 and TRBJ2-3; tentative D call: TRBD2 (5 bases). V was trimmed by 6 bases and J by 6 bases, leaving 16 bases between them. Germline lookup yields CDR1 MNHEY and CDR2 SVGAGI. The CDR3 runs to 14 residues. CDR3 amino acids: CASSQDSTPDTQYF. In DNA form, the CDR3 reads TGTGCCAGCAGCCAGGACTCCACCCCGGATACGCAGTATTTT.

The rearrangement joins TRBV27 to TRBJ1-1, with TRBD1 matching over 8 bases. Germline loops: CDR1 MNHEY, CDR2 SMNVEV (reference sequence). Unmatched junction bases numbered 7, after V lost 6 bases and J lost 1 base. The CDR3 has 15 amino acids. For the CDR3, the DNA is TGTGCCAGCAGCGCGGCAGGGGGCCGGAACACTGAAGCTTTCTTT. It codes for CASSAAGGRNTEAFF.

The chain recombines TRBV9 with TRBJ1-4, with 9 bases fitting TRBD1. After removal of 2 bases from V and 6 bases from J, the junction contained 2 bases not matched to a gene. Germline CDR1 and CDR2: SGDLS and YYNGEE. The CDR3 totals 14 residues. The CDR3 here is CASSVGQGDEKLFF. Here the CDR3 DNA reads TGTGCCAGCAGCGTGGGACAGGGTGATGAAAAACTGTTTTTT.

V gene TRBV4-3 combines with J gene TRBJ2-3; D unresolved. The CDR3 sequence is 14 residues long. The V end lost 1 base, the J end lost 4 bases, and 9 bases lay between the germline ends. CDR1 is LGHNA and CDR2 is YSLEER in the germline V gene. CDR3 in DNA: TGCGCCAGCAGCCAAGGCAGGTGGTCAGATACGCAGTATTTT. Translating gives CASSQGRWSDTQYF.

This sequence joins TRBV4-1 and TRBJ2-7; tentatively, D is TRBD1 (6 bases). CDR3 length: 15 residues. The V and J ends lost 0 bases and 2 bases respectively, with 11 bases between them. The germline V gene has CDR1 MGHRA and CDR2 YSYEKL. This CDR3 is CASSQENRDTYEQYF. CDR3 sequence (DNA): TGCGCCAGCAGCCAAGAAAATAGGGACACCTACGAGCAGTACTTC.

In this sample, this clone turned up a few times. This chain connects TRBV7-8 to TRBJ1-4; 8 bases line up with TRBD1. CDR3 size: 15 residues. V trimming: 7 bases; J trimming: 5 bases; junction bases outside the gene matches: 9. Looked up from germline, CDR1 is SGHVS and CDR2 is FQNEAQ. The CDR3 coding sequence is TGTGCCAGCACCGAAAGGGGGGACAGGAATGAAAAACTGTTTTTT. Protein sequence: CASTERGDRNEKLFF. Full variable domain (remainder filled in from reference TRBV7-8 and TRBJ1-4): GAGVSQSPRYKVAKRGQDVALRCDPISGHVSLFWYQQALGQGPEFLTYFQNEAQLDKSGLPSDRFFAERPEGSVSTLKIQRTQQEDSAVYLCASTERGDRNEKLFFGSGTQLSVL.

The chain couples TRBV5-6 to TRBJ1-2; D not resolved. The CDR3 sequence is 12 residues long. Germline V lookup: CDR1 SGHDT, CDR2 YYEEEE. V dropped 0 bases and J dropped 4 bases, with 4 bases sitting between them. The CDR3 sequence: CASSLAGYGYTF. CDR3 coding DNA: TGTGCCAGCAGCTTGGCCGGCTATGGCTACACCTTC.

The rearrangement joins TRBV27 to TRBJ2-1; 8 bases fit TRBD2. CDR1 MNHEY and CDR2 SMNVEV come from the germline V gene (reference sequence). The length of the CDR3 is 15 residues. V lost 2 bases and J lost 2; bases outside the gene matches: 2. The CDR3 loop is CASSLAGGAYNEQFF. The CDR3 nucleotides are TGTGCCAGCAGTTTAGCGGGAGGCGCCTACAATGAGCAGTTCTTC.